The present entry profiles one TCR beta chain with its context. Its target is not known. Sequenced by immunoSEQ multiplex PCR; TCRdb stores in-frame clones only, minus some. The sample lists about 66,000 clones, about four fifths occurring once. The CDR3 sequence is 15 residues long. Per germline, CDR1 LGHNA and CDR2 YNFKEQ. V shed 1 base, J shed 10 bases, and the junction held 10 bases outside the gene matches. This record comes from a study of T cell responses to AZD1222 COVID-19 vaccine. Findings of the study overall: A rise in Spike-specific TCR breadth and depth followed two AZD1222 doses. Females outnumbered males among donors, who were mostly white British; clonal diversity was possibly underestimated. Only a handful of people who got AZD1222 tested seropositive at baseline.

The sample was peripheral blood, taken on day 0 of MenACWY control vaccination. This sequence originates from an adult in good health. This chain connects TRBV4-2 to TRBJ2-3; 8 positions match TRBD2. Written as DNA, the CDR3 is TGTGCCAGCAGCCAAGTTGTCGGGGGGGGCCAGTCGCAGTATTTT. Translated: CASSQVVGGGQSQYF.